This T cell receptor beta chain was documented in a study of cytomegalovirus exposure and HLA in healthy donors. Overall study findings and caveats: According to reports, the classifier identified cytomegalovirus status with high specificity and sensitivity. What a later analysis showed was that several of the most significant clusters appeared linked to common viral pathogens. Researchers counted around 150 TCR beta chains as cytomegalovirus-associated.

Concerning this clone: What it binds is unknown.

Trimming pared 1 base from V and 7 bases from J, leaving 19 bases between. This CDR3 contains 17 residues. The germline CDR1 and CDR2 sequences are LNHNV and YYDKDF (reference sequence). The PCR ran on 60 Vbeta and 13 Jbeta primers. TCRdb keeps only in-frame clones here, not all; method: immunoSEQ multiplex PCR. The data hold roughly 160,000 clones, with roughly 79% observed a single time. The source is a young man in good health and CMV-seronegative. Material: PBMCs. The V gene is TRBV15, the J gene TRBJ2-2, with D possibly matching TRBD1 (5 bases). The CDR3 reads CATSRGLNAGSSGELFF. CDR3 nucleotide sequence: TGTGCCACCAGCAGAGGGCTTAACGCAGGGTCGAGCGGGGAGCTGTTTTTT.